This entry describes one T cell receptor (beta chain). The data originate from a study of sequential checkpoint blockade in melanoma. About the study: Each arm's sequence ended with maintenance nivolumab.

Germline CDR1 reads WNHNN; CDR2 reads SYGVQD (reference sequence). The CDR3 covers 15 residues. V lost 3 bases and J 4 bases, leaving 16 bases between the germline ends. Assay used: immunoSEQ multiplex PCR; TCRdb lists only in-frame clones, some missing. The table has around 20,000 clones, 75% to 85% seen once; the top ten hold less than 50%. Treatment specified: randomized to nivolumab then ipilimumab (arm A) or the reverse (arm B). PBMC sorting kept live CD3+CD8+ cells without CD19 or CD56. The specimen was CD8+ T cells sorted from blood (inferred from file names), collected from a patient given nivolumab and ipilimumab in sequence. J is TRBJ2-7 and V is TRBV10-1; a weak D match, TRBD1 (5 bases). The origin of this receptor is a human donor with melanoma. CDR3 in amino acids: CASSEEQDIYYEQYF. DNA of the CDR3: TGCGCCAGCAGTGAAGAACAGGACATCTATTACGAGCAGTACTTC.